Listed below are T cell receptor beta chains from one sample, sequenced in a study of technical replicates of blood from four donors. Clones were sequenced by immunoSEQ multiplex PCR, and TCRdb holds only the in-frame ones, with some missing. The top ten clones hold approximately 0.4% of a sample with roughly 72,000 clones, roughly 94% of them seen once. The sample taken for sequencing was T cells isolated from PBMCs. The source is a human donor in good health. Each CDR3 is given with its conserved first and last residue. A D gene is named only where the DNA matches it firmly. Size is stated for part of the rows, as once, few or many counts, or as a class when the clone is expanded.

d_call j_call v_call clone_size cdr3_nt cdr3_aa
NA TRBJ2-1 TRBV5-1 NA TGCGCCAGCAGCCTCCAGTACAATGAGCAGTTCTTC CASSLQYNEQFF
NA TRBJ2-7 TRBV28 once TGTGCCAGCAGTTTAGGCAGGTCCTACGAGCAGTACTTC CASSLGRSYEQYF
TRBD1 TRBJ1-1 TRBV5-1 NA TGCGCCAGCAGCTTGACCCGGGACAGGTTGAACACTGAAGCTTTCTTT CASSLTRDRLNTEAFF
TRBD2 TRBJ2-1 TRBV4-1 NA TGCGCCAGCAGCCAAGCAGCCCTAGCGGGGACCTATGAGCAGTTCTTC CASSQAALAGTYEQFF
NA TRBJ2-7 TRBV7-9 NA TGTGCCAGCAGCTCGGACTTCCAAGGGTACGAGCAGTACTTC CASSSDFQGYEQYF
TRBD1 TRBJ1-1 TRBV9 NA TGTGCCAGCAGCGTAGGGGACAGGGAGGCCACTGAAGCTTTCTTT CASSVGDREATEAFF
NA TRBJ2-2 TRBV4-1 NA TGCGCCAGCAGCCAAGAGAGGGGGAGAGTGGGCGGGGAGCTGTTTTTT CASSQERGRVGGELFF
TRBD2 TRBJ2-1 TRBV28 NA TGTGCCAGCAGAGCACTGACAGCGGGACCGACCTACAATGAGCAGTTCTTC CASRALTAGPTYNEQFF
NA TRBJ2-7 TRBV7-8 NA TGTGCCAGCAGCTTCGCTACCTACGAGCAGTACTTC CASSFATYEQYF
NA TRBJ2-7 TRBV9 NA TGTGCCAGCAGCGAGCAGGGTAGAACTCCGCAGTACTTC CASSEQGRTPQYF
NA TRBJ2-1 TRBV10-3 NA TGTGCCATCAATCGGAGGGAAAACAATGAGCAGTTCTTC CAINRRENNEQFF
NA TRBJ2-7 TRBV27 NA TGTGCCAGCAGTTTTGGCAGTCTCTACGAGCAGTACTTC CASSFGSLYEQYF
NA TRBJ2-1 TRBV25-1 NA TGTGCCAGCATTCGAGGGAAAACCTACAATGAGCAGTTCTTC CASIRGKTYNEQFF
NA TRBJ2-3 TRBV7-6 NA TGTGCCAGCAGCTCTAATCGCGGCACAGATACGCAGTATTTT CASSSNRGTDTQYF
NA TRBJ1-2 TRBV19 NA TGTGCCAGTAGTATAGTTCTTATGGGGGGAGGCGACTATGGCTACACCTTC CASSIVLMGGGDYGYTF
NA TRBJ2-3 TRBV6-6 once TGTGCCAGCTGGGGAGATTTCGGCACAGATACGCAGTATTTT CASWGDFGTDTQYF
NA TRBJ1-1 TRBV10-3 NA TGTGCCATCAGTGAAAGGCAGGTGAACACTGAAGCTTTCTTT CAISERQVNTEAFF
NA TRBJ1-1 TRBV10-3 NA TGTGCCATCAGTGAGTCGACGGGGAACACTGAAGCTTTCTTT CAISESTGNTEAFF
TRBD2 TRBJ2-5 TRBV19 NA TGTGCCAGTAGTGTGACTAGCGGGTCTGAGACCCAGTACTTC CASSVTSGSETQYF
TRBD1 TRBJ2-3 TRBV10-2 NA TGCGCCAGCAGTGAGTCGTGGCGGACAGGGGGTTCTGATACGCAGTATTTT CASSESWRTGGSDTQYF
TRBD1 TRBJ1-3 TRBV6-5 NA TGTGCCAGCAGTTCGACAGGGGACGGAAACACCATATATTTT CASSSTGDGNTIYF
TRBD2 TRBJ2-2 TRBV2 NA TGTGCCAGCAGTGGGACTAGCGGGAGGCACACCGGGGAGCTGTTTTTT CASSGTSGRHTGELFF
NA TRBJ2-7 TRBV9 NA TGTGCCAGCAGCGTAGGGGACTGGCTTTCCTACGAGCAGTACTTC CASSVGDWLSYEQYF
NA TRBJ1-5 TRBV21-1 NA TGTGCCAGCAGCGCACAGAATCAGCCCCAGCATTTT CASSAQNQPQHF
NA TRBJ1-3 TRBV9 NA TGTGCCAGCAGCGATACAGTCTCTTCTGGAAACACCATATATTTT CASSDTVSSGNTIYF
NA TRBJ2-7 TRBV2 once TGTGCCAGCAGTGCCGCGATGAATCCGTACGAGCAGTACTTC CASSAAMNPYEQYF
TRBD1 TRBJ1-2 TRBV4-3 NA TGCGCCAGCAGCCGAGGACTGTGGGACAGCCCTTTGGAGACTAATGGCTACACCTTC CASSRGLWDSPLETNGYTF
NA TRBJ2-2 TRBV21-1 NA TGTGCCAGCAGCAAAACACTAGCGGGAGATAACGGGGAGCTGTTTTTT CASSKTLAGDNGELFF
TRBD2 TRBJ2-1 TRBV6-1 NA TGTGCCAGTCCTGAGCGGGTAGCGGGAGCACATGAGCAGTTCTTC CASPERVAGAHEQFF
TRBD2 TRBJ2-1 TRBV2 NA TGTGCCAGCGGACTAGCAGACCTCTACAATGAGCAGTTCTTC CASGLADLYNEQFF
NA TRBJ1-1 TRBV30 NA TGTGCCTGGAGTGTATATACTGAAGCTTTCTTT CAWSVYTEAFF
NA TRBJ2-5 TRBV27 NA TGTGCCAGCACTGACTATCAAGAGACCCAGTACTTC CASTDYQETQYF
NA TRBJ1-1 TRBV19 NA TGTGCCAGTAGTGACAGGCCTTACACTGAAGCTTTCTTT CASSDRPYTEAFF
NA TRBJ2-6 TRBV5-1 NA TGCGCCAGCAGCTTGGCCCCCCGGGCTGGGGCCAACGTCCTGACTTTC CASSLAPRAGANVLTF
NA TRBJ1-1 TRBV20-1 NA TGCAGTGCTCTTGGCAACACTGAAGCTTTCTTT CSALGNTEAFF
NA TRBJ2-5 TRBV18 NA TGTGCCAGCTCACCACAAGTCGGGGAGACCCAGTACTTC CASSPQVGETQYF
NA TRBJ2-2 TRBV5-6 NA TGTGCCAGCAGCCCCCTAGGCACGAACACCGGGGAGCTGTTTTTT CASSPLGTNTGELFF
NA TRBJ2-2 TRBV19 few TGTGCCAGTAGTTCCGGGACACCCACGAACACCGGGGAGCTGTTTTTT CASSSGTPTNTGELFF
TRBD2 TRBJ2-7 TRBV4-1 NA TGCGCCAGCAGCCTCCGGACTAGCGGGCAGAGCTCCTACGAGCAGTACTTC CASSLRTSGQSSYEQYF
TRBD2 TRBJ2-5 TRBV4-2 NA TGTGCCAGCAGCCAAGCCCTTCGACTAGCGGGGGGGGGAGAGACCCAGTACTTC CASSQALRLAGGGETQYF
TRBD2 TRBJ2-1 TRBV6-5 NA TGTGCCAGCAGTATAGCGGGAGCGGACAATGAGCAGTTCTTC CASSIAGADNEQFF
NA TRBJ2-4 TRBV18 NA TGTGCCAGCTCACCACCGGACAGCCTAAACATTCAGTACTTC CASSPPDSLNIQYF
TRBD2 TRBJ2-1 TRBV5-1 NA TGCGCCAGCAGCCTCCGGGGGGGACTTTGGCTAGCGGGAGGGCCCGATGAGCAGTTCTTC CASSLRGGLWLAGGPDEQFF
TRBD1 TRBJ2-7 TRBV27 NA TGTGCCAGCAGTTTAGGGGGACAGGGTCCCTACGAGCAGTACTTC CASSLGGQGPYEQYF
NA TRBJ2-3 TRBV27 NA TGTGCCAGCAGTTGGGGGATCGGGGGACATACGCAGTATTTT CASSWGIGGHTQYF
TRBD1 TRBJ2-7 TRBV2 NA TGTGCCAGCAGTGATGACAGGGAAGCAGGCGAGCAGTACTTC CASSDDREAGEQYF
TRBD1 TRBJ2-3 TRBV9 NA TGTGCCAGCAGCGTAGGCCGACAGGGGGCCGCAGATACGCAGTATTTT CASSVGRQGAADTQYF
TRBD1 TRBJ2-7 TRBV27 NA TGTGCCAGCAGTCTTTTAAGACAGGGGGGATCCTACGAGCAGTACTTC CASSLLRQGGSYEQYF
NA TRBJ2-3 TRBV2 NA TGTGCCAGCAGTGTAAGGAGGGGAGATACGCAGTATTTT CASSVRRGDTQYF
NA TRBJ2-3 TRBV9 NA TGTGCCAGCACCAGAAGGGGAGGGGGGGAATGGAGCACAGATACGCAGTATTTT CASTRRGGGEWSTDTQYF
NA TRBJ1-2 TRBV10-3 NA TGTGCCATCACCCAAGCGGGGGCCAACTATGGCTACACCTTC CAITQAGANYGYTF
TRBD2 TRBJ2-1 TRBV4-2 NA TGTGCCAGCAGCCAATTATTTAGCGGGAGCTCCCATGAGCAGTTCTTC CASSQLFSGSSHEQFF
NA TRBJ1-4 TRBV2 NA TGTGCCAGCAGACGGGGGGGCGGGAATAATGAAAAACTGTTTTTT CASRRGGGNNEKLFF
TRBD2 TRBJ2-2 TRBV5-3 NA TGTGCCAGAAGCCCAGGGACTAGCGGGATTAACACCGGGGAGCTGTTTTTT CARSPGTSGINTGELFF